This T cell receptor beta chain was identified in a study of control samples from healthy donors and cancer patients. The table came from immunoSEQ multiplex PCR; TCRdb's copy has only in-frame clones and leaves some out. The sample records about 100,000 clones, less than 90% being singletons. From germline, CDR1 is LNHDA and CDR2 SQIVND (reference sequence). CDR3 length equals 16 residues. V lost 1 base and J 6 bases, leaving 16 bases between the germline ends. Sequencing used blood. This TCR derives from a woman aged 50 to 60 in good health. The chain is built from TRBV19 and TRBJ1-5; tentative D call: TRBD1 (5 bases). In nucleotides, the CDR3 is TGTGCCAGTAGTATAGGATGGCCAGGGAACTCTCAGCCCCAGCATTTT. This codes for CASSIGWPGNSQPQHF.